Detailed here is one TCR beta chain. No antigen is known for it. Individuals with alopecia areata gave both lesional scalp punch biopsies and peripheral blood for collection. The sample belongs to a study of CD8+ T cells in alopecia areata. Overall study results and limits: Patients shared TCRs less clearly than mice did, possibly for HLA-related reasons. The study found higher clonality in lesional than normal scalp, especially in alopecia totalis/universalis.

RNA was extracted and reverse transcribed into cDNA as the sequencing template. TCRdb keeps only in-frame clones here, not all; method: immunoSEQ multiplex PCR. Found here are over 200,000 clones, around 62% of them singletons; the top ten hold under 0.5%. The CDR3 has 14 residues. Trimming shortened V by 3 bases and J by 4 bases, and 15 bases separated the two germline ends. From germline, CDR1 is SQVTM and CDR2 ANQGSEA. This TCR derives from a human donor with alopecia areata. The starting material was CD4+ T cells sorted from blood, obtained at week 0. This chain uses TRBV29-1 with TRBJ1-2; D remains ambiguous. CDR3 region: CSVEGYPIRYGYTF. The CDR3 DNA is TGCAGCGTTGAGGGGTATCCGATTCGCTATGGCTACACCTTC.